The next 14 T cell receptor beta chains were all read from a single sample in a study of cytomegalovirus exposure and HLA in healthy donors. In the PCR, 60 Vbeta and 13 Jbeta primers were used. Using immunoSEQ multiplex PCR, the repertoire was profiled, and TCRdb retains in-frame clones only, with some absent. The data show 75,000 to 100,000 clones, approximately 70% seen once. Sequenced: PBMCs. These TCRs come from a man aged 40-50 years in good health and CMV-seronegative.

The V gene is TRBV20-1, the J gene TRBJ2-3; tentative D call: TRBD2 (6 bases). Germline assignment: CDR1 DFQATT and CDR2 SNEGSKA (reference sequence). The CDR3 sequence is 11 residues long. V lost 5 bases to trimming and J lost 6 bases, with 9 bases between them. The CDR3 bases are TGCAGTGCTTATCTAGCGGATACGCAGTATTTT. Protein sequence: CSAYLADTQYF.

There are a few counts of this clone. The chain is built from TRBV18 and TRBJ1-4; D remains unclear. The CDR3 totals 13 residues. V was cut by 2 bases and J by 6 bases, with 7 bases left in between. Germline loops: CDR1 KGHSH, CDR2 LQKENI. CDR3 amino acids: CASSPIGDEKLFF. Here the CDR3 DNA reads TGTGCCAGCTCACCAATCGGGGATGAAAAACTGTTTTTT.

This rearrangement joins TRBV5-1 to TRBJ2-7; D call uncertain. The CDR3 is made up of 13 amino acids. V lost 5 bases and J 1 base, leaving 10 bases between the germline ends. Looked up from germline, CDR1 is SGHRS and CDR2 is YFSETQ. The CDR3 DNA follows: TGCGCCAGCAGGATAGACATTTCCTACGAGCAGTACTTC. It yields the protein CASRIDISYEQYF.

This rearrangement joins TRBV5-3 to TRBJ2-2, with TRBD2 identical over 12 bases. TRBV5-3 is sorted into the ORF group, with uncertain function. J was trimmed by 4 bases and V by 5 bases; bases with no gene match: 9. The CDR3 spans 17 residues. The CDR3 DNA reads TGTGCCAGAAGACTTCCTAGCGGGGGGGCCGTCACCGGGGAGCTGTTTTTT. As protein: CARRLPSGGAVTGELFF.

The chain recombines TRBV4-3 with TRBJ2-1; D call uncertain. The CDR3 loop spans 14 amino acids. The V and J ends lost 0 bases and 5 bases respectively, with 8 bases between them. CDR1 is LGHNA and CDR2 is YSLEER in the germline V gene. For the CDR3, the DNA is TGCGCCAGCAGCCAAGAGCTCACACACAATGAGCAGTTCTTC. Encoded protein: CASSQELTHNEQFF.

The chain has TRBV30 and TRBJ2-7, with TRBD1 as a possible D gene (6 bases). V was cut by 3 bases and J by 3 bases, with 12 bases left in between. Germline CDR1 GTSNPN, CDR2 SVGIG (reference sequence). The CDR3 length is 13 residues. CDR3 sequence reads: CAWRDIQGYEQYF. The CDR3 nucleotides read TGTGCCTGGAGGGATATACAGGGCTACGAGCAGTACTTC.

The V and J genes are TRBV27 and TRBJ2-3, with a possible D match to TRBD1 (6 bases). This CDR3 region has 15 residues. The V end was cut by 5 bases, the J end by 2 bases, with 14 bases between. In germline, CDR1 is MNHEY, CDR2 SMNVEV (reference sequence). CDR3 sequence (DNA): TGTGCCAGCAGTCAAGTGGACAGCTTCACAGATACGCAGTATTTT. This translates into CASSQVDSFTDTQYF.

This clone was observed a handful of times. This chain uses TRBV4-1 with TRBJ1-4, with D possibly being TRBD1 (5 bases). The CDR3 extends over 17 amino acids. Trimming left V 1 base short and J 6 bases short, with 18 bases between. CDR1 and CDR2 from the germline V gene are MGHRA and YSYEKL. This chain's CDR3 is CASSQARGAQGYEKLFF. The CDR3 nucleotides read TGCGCCAGCAGCCAAGCTCGTGGGGCGCAGGGATATGAAAAACTGTTTTTT.

With regard to this clone: At one boundary the junction diverges from the germline segment, which might be a read error. This rearrangement joins TRBV2 to TRBJ2-5; D may be TRBD2 (5 bases). The germline V gene encodes CDR1 SNHLY and CDR2 FYNNEI. The CDR3 runs 12 residues. The CDR3 loop reads CARRTPKETQYF. Written as DNA, the CDR3 is TGTGCCCGCAGGACTCCAAAAGAGACCCAGTACTTC.

The chain combines TRBV5-1 with TRBJ2-7; unclear D gene. Germline CDR1 SGHRS, CDR2 YFSETQ. The ends were cut back, 1 base at V and 6 bases at J, with 11 bases in the middle. This CDR3 comprises 13 residues. The CDR3: CASSLYSYGEQYF. CDR3 nucleotides: TGCGCCAGCAGCTTGTATTCGTACGGCGAGCAGTACTTC.

The rearrangement joins TRBV4-1 to TRBJ1-5, with 7 nucleotides matching TRBD1. The V and J ends lost 3 bases and 11 bases, in that order; junction bases with no gene match: 13. CDR1 is MGHRA and CDR2 is YSYEKL in the germline V gene. CDR3 length: 15 residues. The CDR3 DNA reads TGCGCCAGCAGCCAGCCGGGACAGCTACCCGGGGCCCAGCATTTT. This codes for CASSQPGQLPGAQHF.

This clone was recorded a few times. The chain uses TRBV7-2 and TRBJ2-5, with TRBD2 matching over 8 bases. Judging by the DNA end, TRBJ2-7 fits better; the J call may be wrong. The CDR3 spans 16 residues. In germline, CDR1 is SGHTA, CDR2 FQGNSA. The CDR3 reads CASSLGSGGLLYEQYF. In DNA, the CDR3 is TGTGCCAGCAGCTTAGGGAGCGGGGGATTGCTCTACGAGCAGTACTTC.

At least ten counts were recorded for this clone. The chain links TRBV10-3 to TRBJ2-1; 7 nucleotides match TRBD2. The CDR3 contains 17 residues. CDR1 is ENHRY, CDR2 SYGVKD, per germline. The V and J ends lost 0 bases and 2 bases, in that order; junction bases with no gene match: 7. The CDR3 is CAISESLAGQPYNEQFF. The CDR3 DNA is TGTGCCATCAGTGAGTCGTTAGCGGGCCAGCCCTACAATGAGCAGTTCTTC.

The chain's CDR3 is CASSKVPPGQGGYEQYF. CDR3 coding DNA: TGTGCCAGCAGCAAAGTTCCGCCGGGACAGGGCGGGTACGAGCAGTACTTC. The rearrangement joins TRBV21-1 to TRBJ2-7; the table's TRBD1 call for D was not verified on the DNA. TRBV21-1 constitutes a pseudogene. The CDR3 loop spans 17 amino acids.